Reported below is one T cell receptor (beta chain). The specificity of this receptor is unknown. It has no much larger one-base neighbor in the sample; base qualities were not kept. Each collaborating institution followed its own protocols to collect whole blood in K2EDTA tubes. For TCRbeta analysis, collaborator samples were shipped as frozen whole blood, as isolated PBMCs, or as DNA extracted from either sample type. This sample is drawn from a study of blood T cell repertoires in COVID-19 (dated by TCRdb to 2020 to 2022). For context, the study as a whole: Samples from collaborators originated in the United States, Italy and Spain and spanned both the acute and convalescent phases of COVID-19. The prospective study material was composed of cDNA or gDNA derived from T cells, B-cell-depleted T cells, or PBMCs. The dataset comprised deeply sampled blood TCRbeta repertoires from subjects exposed to, actively infected with, or recovered from COVID-19. The repertoires were made available in a free public database intended to serve as a resource for research on the immune response to SARS-CoV-2. The samples were drawn from the first 160 participants of the ongoing ImmuneRACE study and from 1,200 or so subjects provided by 6 global collaborators. The sample metadata nearly always contained a de-identified subject ID, COVID-19 status, age in years and sex. Where available, HLA class I and class II types were obtained from metadata supplied by the sample provider rather than from assay-based typing. The full study reports these points: Clinical and demographic metadata were provided uncurated, with the amount varying by source and participant.

TCRbeta CDR3 regions were amplified from genomic DNA using the immunoSEQ Assay, a bias-controlled multiplex PCR. The authors' pipeline ran thus. The number of nucleated cells in each sample was estimated by amplification of reference gene primers within the assay. To quantify the absolute abundance of each unique TCRbeta CDR3 rearrangement, sequence reads were collapsed and filtered. For each sample, productive Simpson clonality was calculated as the square root of Simpson's diversity index across productive rearrangements. TCRdb took over this immuneACCESS table, retaining in-frame rearrangements with V and J assigned. Such tables are incomplete; in checked studies, under half of the missing clones stem from an unresolved V gene, and the remainder is unexplained. V, J and clone size reflect that table, while D and trimming were determined from the DNA. The sample records about 46,000 clones, over 70% of which are singletons. The top ten hold 15% of the sample.

The CDR3 starts with the cysteine, ends with the phenylalanine, and has 14 residues. This entry keeps only the CDR3 DNA: 42 bases, framed from base 1. The V end loses 4 bases and the J end loses 0 bases, and a stretch of 10 bases separates them. CDR1 and CDR2, per the germline V gene, are SGDLS and YYNGEE. The chain couples TRBV9 to TRBJ1-1, with TRBD1 perhaps the D gene, on 6 matching bases. Sample: peripheral blood. The TCR was taken from a human donor in a cohort sampled during active COVID-19. CDR3 sequence: CASSYRALNTEAFF. The DNA sequence is TGTGCCAGCAGCTACAGGGCCCTGAACACTGAAGCTTTCTTT.